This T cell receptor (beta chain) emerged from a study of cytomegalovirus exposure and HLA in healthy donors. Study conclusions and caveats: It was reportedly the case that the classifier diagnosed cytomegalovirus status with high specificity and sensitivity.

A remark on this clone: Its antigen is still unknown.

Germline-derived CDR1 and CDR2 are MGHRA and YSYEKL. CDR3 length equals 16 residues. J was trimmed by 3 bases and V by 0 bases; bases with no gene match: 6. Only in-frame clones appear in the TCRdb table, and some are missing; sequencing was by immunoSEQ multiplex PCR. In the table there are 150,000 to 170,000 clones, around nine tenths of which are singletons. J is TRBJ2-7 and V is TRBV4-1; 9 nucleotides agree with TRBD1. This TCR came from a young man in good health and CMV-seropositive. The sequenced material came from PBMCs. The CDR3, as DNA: TGCGCCAGCAGCCAAGATCGGACAGGGGCAGGCTACGAGCAGTACTTC. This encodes CASSQDRTGAGYEQYF.